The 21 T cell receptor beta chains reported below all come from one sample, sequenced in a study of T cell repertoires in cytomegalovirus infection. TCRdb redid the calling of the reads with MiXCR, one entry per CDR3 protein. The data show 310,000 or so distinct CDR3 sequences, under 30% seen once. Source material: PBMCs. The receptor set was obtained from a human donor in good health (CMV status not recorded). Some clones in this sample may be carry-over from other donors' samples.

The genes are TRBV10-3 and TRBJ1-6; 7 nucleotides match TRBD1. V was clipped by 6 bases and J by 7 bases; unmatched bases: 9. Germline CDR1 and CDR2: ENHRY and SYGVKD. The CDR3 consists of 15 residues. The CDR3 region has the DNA TGTGCCATCAGCCGAGACAGGGTCGGGAATTCACCCCTCCACTTT. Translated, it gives CAISRDRVGNSPLHF.

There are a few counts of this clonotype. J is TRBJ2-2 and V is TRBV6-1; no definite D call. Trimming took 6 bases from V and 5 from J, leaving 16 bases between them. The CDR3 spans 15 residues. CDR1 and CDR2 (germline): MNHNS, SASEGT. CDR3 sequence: CASRRNSARTGELFF. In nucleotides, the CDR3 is TGTGCCAGCAGGAGGAACAGTGCCCGAACCGGGGAGCTGTTTTTT.

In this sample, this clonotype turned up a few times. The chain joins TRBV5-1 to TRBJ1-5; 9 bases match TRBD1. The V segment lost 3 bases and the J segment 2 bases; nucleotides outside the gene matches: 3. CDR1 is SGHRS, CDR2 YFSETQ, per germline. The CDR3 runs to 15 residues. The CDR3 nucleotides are TGCGCCAGCAGCTGGACAGGGGAGGGCAATCAGCCCCAGCATTTT. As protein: CASSWTGEGNQPQHF.

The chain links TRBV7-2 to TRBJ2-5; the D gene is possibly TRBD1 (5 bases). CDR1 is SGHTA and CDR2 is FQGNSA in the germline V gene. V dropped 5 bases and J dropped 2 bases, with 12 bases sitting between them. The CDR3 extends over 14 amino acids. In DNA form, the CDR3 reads TGTGCCAGCAGCGTTCGACGGACACAAGAGACCCAGTACTTC. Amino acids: CASSVRRTQETQYF. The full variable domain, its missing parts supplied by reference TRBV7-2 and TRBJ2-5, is GAGVSQSPSNKVTEKGKDVELRCDPISGHTALYWYRQSLGQGLEFLIYFQGNSAPDKSGLPSDRFSAERTGGSVSTLTIQRTQQEDSAVYLCASSVRRTQETQYFGPGTRLLVL.

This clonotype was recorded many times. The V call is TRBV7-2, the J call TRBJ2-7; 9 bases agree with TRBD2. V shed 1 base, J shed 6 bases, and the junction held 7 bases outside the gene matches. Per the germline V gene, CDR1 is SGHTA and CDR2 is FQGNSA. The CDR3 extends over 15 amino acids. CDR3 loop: CASSLEFGTSSEQYF. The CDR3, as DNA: TGTGCCAGCAGCTTAGAGTTTGGGACTAGCTCCGAGCAGTACTTC.

For the CDR3, the DNA is TGCAGTGCTAGTCGGGCCGGGTCCCACGAGCAGTACTTC. It is translated as CSASRAGSHEQYF. This chain uses TRBV20-1 with TRBJ2-7; D is unresolved. The length of the CDR3 is 13 residues. With 3 bases removed from V and 5 bases from J, the gap between germline ends came to 14 bases. Germline CDR1 and CDR2: DFQATT and SNEGSKA (reference sequence).

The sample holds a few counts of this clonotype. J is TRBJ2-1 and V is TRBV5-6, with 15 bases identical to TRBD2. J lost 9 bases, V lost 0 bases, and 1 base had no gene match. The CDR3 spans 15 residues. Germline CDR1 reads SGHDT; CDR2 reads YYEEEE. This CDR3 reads CASSLGTSGRGEQFF. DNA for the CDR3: TGTGCCAGCAGCTTGGGGACTAGCGGGAGGGGTGAGCAGTTCTTC.

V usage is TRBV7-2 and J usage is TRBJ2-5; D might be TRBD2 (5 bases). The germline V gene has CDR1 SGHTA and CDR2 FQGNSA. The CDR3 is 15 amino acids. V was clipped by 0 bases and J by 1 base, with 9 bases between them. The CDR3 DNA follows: TGTGCCAGCAGCTTAGCCGGTAGCGCCCAAGAGACCCAGTACTTC. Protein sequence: CASSLAGSAQETQYF. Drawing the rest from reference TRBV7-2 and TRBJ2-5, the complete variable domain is GAGVSQSPSNKVTEKGKDVELRCDPISGHTALYWYRQSLGQGLEFLIYFQGNSAPDKSGLPSDRFSAERTGGSVSTLTIQRTQQEDSAVYLCASSLAGSAQETQYFGPGTRLLVL.

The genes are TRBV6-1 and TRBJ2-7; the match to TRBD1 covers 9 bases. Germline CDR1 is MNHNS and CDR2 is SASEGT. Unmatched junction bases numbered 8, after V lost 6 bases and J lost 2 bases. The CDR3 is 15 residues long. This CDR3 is CASRNLRDRAYEQYF. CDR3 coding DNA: TGTGCCAGCAGGAATCTCCGGGACAGGGCCTACGAGCAGTACTTC.

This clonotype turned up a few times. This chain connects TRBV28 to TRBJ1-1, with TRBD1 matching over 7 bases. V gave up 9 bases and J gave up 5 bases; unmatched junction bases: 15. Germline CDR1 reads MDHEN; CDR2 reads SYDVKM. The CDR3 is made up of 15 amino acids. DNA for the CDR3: TGTGCCAGTAACCCCCTGGGACAGTTTGGGACTGAAGCTTTCTTT. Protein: CASNPLGQFGTEAFF.

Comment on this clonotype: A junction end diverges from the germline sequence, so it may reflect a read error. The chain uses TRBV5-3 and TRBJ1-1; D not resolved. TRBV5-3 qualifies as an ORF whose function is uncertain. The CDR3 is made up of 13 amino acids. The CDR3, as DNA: TGTGCCAGCAGCTACGCTATGAACACTGAAGCTTTCTTT. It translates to CASSYAMNTEAFF.

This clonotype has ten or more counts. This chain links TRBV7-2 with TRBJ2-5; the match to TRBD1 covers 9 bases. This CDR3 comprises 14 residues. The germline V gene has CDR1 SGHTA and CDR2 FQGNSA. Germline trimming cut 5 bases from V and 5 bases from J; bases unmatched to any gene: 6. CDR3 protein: CASSDTGGWETQYF. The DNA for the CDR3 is TGTGCCAGCAGCGACACAGGGGGCTGGGAGACCCAGTACTTC.

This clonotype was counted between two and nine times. The CDR3 region is CSASFEDTQYF. The CDR3 DNA reads as TGCAGTGCTAGCTTCGAGGATACGCAGTATTTT. This chain connects TRBV20-1 to TRBJ2-3; D gene ambiguous. This CDR3 is built from 11 residues. Per the germline V gene, CDR1 is DFQATT and CDR2 is SNEGSKA (reference sequence). Trimming shortened V by 3 bases and J by 6 bases, and 7 bases separated the two germline ends.

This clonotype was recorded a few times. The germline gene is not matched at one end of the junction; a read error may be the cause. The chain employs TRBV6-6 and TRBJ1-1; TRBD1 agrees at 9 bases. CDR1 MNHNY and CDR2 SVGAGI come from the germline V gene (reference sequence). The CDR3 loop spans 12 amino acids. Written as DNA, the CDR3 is TGTGCCAGCAGCCCAGACAGGGGGGGGGGCGGATTT. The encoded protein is CASSPDRGGGGF.

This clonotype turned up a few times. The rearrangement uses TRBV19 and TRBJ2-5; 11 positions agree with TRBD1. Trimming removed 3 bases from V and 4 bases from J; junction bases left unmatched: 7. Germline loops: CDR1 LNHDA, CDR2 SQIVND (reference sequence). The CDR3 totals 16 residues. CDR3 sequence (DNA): TGTGCCAGTAGTATCAACCCCGGGACAGGGGGAGAGACCCAGTACTTC. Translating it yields CASSINPGTGGETQYF.

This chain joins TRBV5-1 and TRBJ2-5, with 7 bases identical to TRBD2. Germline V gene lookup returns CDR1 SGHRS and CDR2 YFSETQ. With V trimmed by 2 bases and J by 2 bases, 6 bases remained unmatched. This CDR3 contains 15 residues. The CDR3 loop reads CASSLRGEPQETQYF. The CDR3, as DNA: TGCGCCAGCAGCTTACGGGGGGAACCTCAAGAGACCCAGTACTTC. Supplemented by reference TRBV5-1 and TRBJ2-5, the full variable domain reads KAGVTQTPRYLIKTRGQQVTLSCSPISGHRSVSWYQQTPGQGLQFLFEYFSETQRNKGNFPGRFSGRQFSNSRSEMNVSTLELGDSALYLCASSLRGEPQETQYFGPGTRLLVL.

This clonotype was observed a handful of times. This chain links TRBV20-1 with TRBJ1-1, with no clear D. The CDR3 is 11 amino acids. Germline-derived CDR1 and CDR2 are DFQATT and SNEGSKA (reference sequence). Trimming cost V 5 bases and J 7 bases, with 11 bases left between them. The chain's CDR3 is CSAQTGREAFF. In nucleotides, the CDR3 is TGCAGTGCTCAGACTGGACGTGAAGCTTTCTTT.

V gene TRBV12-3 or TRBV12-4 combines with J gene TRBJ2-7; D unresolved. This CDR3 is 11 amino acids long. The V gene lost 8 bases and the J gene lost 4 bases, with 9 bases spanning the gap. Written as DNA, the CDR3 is TGTGCCAGCCGGCACCGGTACGAGCAGTACTTC. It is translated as CASRHRYEQYF.

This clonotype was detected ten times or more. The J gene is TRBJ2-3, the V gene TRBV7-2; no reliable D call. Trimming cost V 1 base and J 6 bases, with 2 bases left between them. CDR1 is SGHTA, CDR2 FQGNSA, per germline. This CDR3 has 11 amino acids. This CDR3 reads CASSLEDTQYF. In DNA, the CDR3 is TGTGCCAGCAGCTTAGAGGATACGCAGTATTTT.

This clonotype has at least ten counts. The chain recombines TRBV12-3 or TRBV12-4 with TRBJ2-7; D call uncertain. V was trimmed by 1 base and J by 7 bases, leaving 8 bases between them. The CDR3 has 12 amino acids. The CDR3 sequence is CASSLGSLEQYF. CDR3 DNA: TGTGCCAGCAGTTTAGGAAGTTTAGAGCAGTACTTC.

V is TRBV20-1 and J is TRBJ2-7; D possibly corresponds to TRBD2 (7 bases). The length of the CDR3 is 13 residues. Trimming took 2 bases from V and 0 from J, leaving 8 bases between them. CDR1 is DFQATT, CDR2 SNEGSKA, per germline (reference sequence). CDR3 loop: CSARRGASYEQYF. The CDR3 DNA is TGCAGTGCTAGACGGGGGGCCTCCTACGAGCAGTACTTC.